The source of this T cell receptor (beta chain) is a study of shared clonotypes between healthy human individuals. Across the study: Sampling drew on donors who were two women and three men aged 18 to 49.

In unsorted samples, genomic DNA was obtained using around 100 million PBMCs. Study-wide results and caveats: Exclusively blood specimens were collected; tissue repertoires likely differ.

Points on this clone: Its antigen remains unknown.

The CDR3 has 14 amino acids. Germline values: CDR1 SGHVS, CDR2 FQNEAQ. Trimming pared 5 bases from V and 0 bases from J, leaving 10 bases between. An assay was performed, and its level was deep. The table came from immunoSEQ multiplex PCR; TCRdb's copy has only in-frame clones and leaves some out. The sample lists some 450,000 clones; more than 70% were seen once. The clonotype originates from a woman between 40 and 55 years old in good health. Some clones in this sample may be carry-over from other donors' samples. The sequencing input was PBMCs. V usage is TRBV7-8 and J usage is TRBJ1-1; the D is unclear. CDR3 nucleotide sequence: TGTGCCAGCAGCCGTGGTCTTCTGAACACTGAAGCTTTCTTT. Encoded protein: CASSRGLLNTEAFF. The complete variable domain, with remaining parts taken from reference TRBV7-8 and TRBJ1-1, reads GAGVSQSPRYKVAKRGQDVALRCDPISGHVSLFWYQQALGQGPEFLTYFQNEAQLDKSGLPSDRFFAERPEGSVSTLKIQRTQQEDSAVYLCASSRGLLNTEAFFGQGTRLTVV.